Listed below are T cell receptor beta chains from one sample, sequenced in a study of blood T cells in healthy people across ages. One entry per CDR3 protein results from TCRdb running MiXCR on the 5' RACE reads. The sample lists about 1.5 million distinct CDR3 sequences, approximately 42% occurring once. Sequencing was carried out using blood. The receptors derive from a woman aged 18-29 years in good health. Both conserved end residues are part of each CDR3. The order of the fields is clone size, V gene, CDR3 length, J gene, D gene, CDR3 DNA, CDR3 protein. The D gene is left open where the match is weak. Some rows have no size entry. The others give once, few or many, or a class for an expanded clone.

>few|TRBV7-2|20|TRBJ2-3|TRBD2
TGTGCCAGCAGCTCTGACAGCATCTACGGACTAGCGGGGGGCCCAGATACGCAGTATTTT
CASSSDSIYGLAGGPDTQYF
>few|TRBV4-1|15|TRBJ1-4|TRBD1
TGCGCCAGCAGCCCCCTGGGACAGGGGAGGGGAAAACTGTTTTTT
CASSPLGQGRGKLFF
>.|TRBV20-1|15|TRBJ2-1|.
TGCAGTGCTAGGGTACCGGGACTTCCCTACAATGAGCAGTTCTTC
CSARVPGLPYNEQFF
>.|TRBV6-5|15|TRBJ2-1|.
TGTGCCAGCAGTTACGATAGGGGCCCCTACAATGAGCAGTTCTTC
CASSYDRGPYNEQFF
>.|TRBV28|14|TRBJ1-2|TRBD1
TGTGCCAGCAAACCTAGGGGGCATACTGGTGGCTACACCTTC
CASKPRGHTGGYTF
>once|TRBV5-1|16|TRBJ2-3|.
TGCGCCAGCAGCTTGACGCGCGGGATCCCCACAGATACGCAGTATTTT
CASSLTRGIPTDTQYF
>many|TRBV4-2|12|TRBJ2-7|TRBD2
TGTGCCACAATGGGCCTAGCGGGAGTTCAGTACTTC
CATMGLAGVQYF
>.|TRBV28|14|TRBJ2-7|.
TGTGCCAGCAGTTTATGGGCAGGCCCCTACGAGCAGTACTTC
CASSLWAGPYEQYF
>.|TRBV19|14|TRBJ2-1|TRBD2
TGTGCCAGTAGTAGCGGGAGCACCTACAATGAGCAGTTCTTC
CASSSGSTYNEQFF
>many|TRBV4-1|13|TRBJ1-2|.
TGCGCCAGCAGCCAAGGGAAGTCCTATGGCTACACCTTC
CASSQGKSYGYTF
>.|TRBV6-5|18|TRBJ2-7|TRBD2
TGTGCCAGCAGTTACCCCGGACTAGCGGGACGAAACTCCTACGAGCAGTACTTC
CASSYPGLAGRNSYEQYF
>.|TRBV28|12|TRBJ1-2|.
TGTGCCACAAGCGGGGGTAACTATGGCTACACCTTC
CATSGGNYGYTF
>.|TRBV12-3/TRBV12-4|16|TRBJ1-6|TRBD1
TGTGCCAGCACGGGACAGGGAGCCTCTAGGGATTCACCCCTCCACTTT
CASTGQGASRDSPLHF
>few|TRBV11-1|13|TRBJ2-1|.
TGTGCCAGCAGCTTTAGGGATGTGGATGAGCAGTTCTTC
CASSFRDVDEQFF
>.|TRBV4-1|16|TRBJ2-1|.
TGCGCCAGCAGCCAGCCCCTCGCTGGCGAGGGCAATGAGCAGTTCTTC
CASSQPLAGEGNEQFF
>.|TRBV9|13|TRBJ2-3|.
TGTGCCAGCAGCCTACGGGACTTGTCCCCTCAGTATTTT
CASSLRDLSPQYF
>once|TRBV15|15|TRBJ2-2|TRBD2
TGTGCCACCAGCAGAAAAGCGGGGAGTGGCGGGGAGCTGTTTTTT
CATSRKAGSGGELFF
>few|TRBV12-3/TRBV12-4|12|TRBJ1-2|TRBD1
TGTGCCAGCGTACAGGGGGACGTAGGCTACACCTTC
CASVQGDVGYTF
>many|TRBV7-9|13|TRBJ2-1|.
TGTGCCAGCAGCTTGGACGGCGGGAATGAGCAGTTCTTC
CASSLDGGNEQFF
>.|TRBV4-3|14|TRBJ1-2|.
TGCGCCAGCAGCCAAGAAATGCAGGGAAATGGCTACACCTTC
CASSQEMQGNGYTF
>.|TRBV3-1|14|TRBJ2-1|.
TGTGCCAGCAGCCATCACACCTTCCTCGATGAGCAGTTCTTC
CASSHHTFLDEQFF
>.|TRBV7-2|14|TRBJ2-1|TRBD2
TGTGCCAGCAGACCTGGCGGGGGAGGTTATGAGCAGTTCTTC
CASRPGGGGYEQFF
>.|TRBV24-1|18|TRBJ1-1|TRBD1
TGTGCCACCAGTGATCCCCCTTGGACAGGGCCGGGGGTCACTGAAGCTTTCTTT
CATSDPPWTGPGVTEAFF
>few|TRBV7-9|14|TRBJ2-3|.
TGTGCCAGCAGCTTGCTGGGTTTCCCAGATACGCAGTATTTT
CASSLLGFPDTQYF
>.|TRBV9|15|TRBJ2-7|TRBD2
TGTGCCAGCAGCCCCCGAGCGGGGGGGCTGGTTGAGCAGTACTTC
CASSPRAGGLVEQYF
>many|TRBV4-1|20|TRBJ2-3|TRBD2
TGCGCCAGCAGCCAACGCGACGGTCCGCGGGAGAAGTTCAGCACAGATACGCAGTATTTT
CASSQRDGPREKFSTDTQYF
>.|TRBV12-3/TRBV12-4|15|TRBJ2-7|.
TGTGCCAGCAGTCGACCCTCAGGGCGATCCTACGAGCAGTACTTC
CASSRPSGRSYEQYF
>few|TRBV11-2|15|TRBJ2-7|TRBD2
TGTGCCAGCAGCACAATAGCGGGGAACTCCTACGAGCAGTACTTC
CASSTIAGNSYEQYF
>.|TRBV29-1|13|TRBJ1-2|.
TGCAGCACGTCCAAGGGACATAGCTATGGCTACACCTTC
CSTSKGHSYGYTF
>.|TRBV15|17|TRBJ1-6|.
TGTGCCACCAGCAGAGACAGGGTTAGCGCCTATAATTCACCCCTCCACTTT
CATSRDRVSAYNSPLHF
>few|TRBV20-1|14|TRBJ2-5|TRBD2
TGCAGTGCTAGGACTAGCGGGAGGTCAGAGACCCAGTACTTC
CSARTSGRSETQYF
>.|TRBV20-1|13|TRBJ2-7|.
TGCAGTACTAGAGGCCCGGTCTCCTACGAGCAGTACTTC
CSTRGPVSYEQYF
>once|TRBV4-1|16|TRBJ2-7|.
TGCGCCAGCAGCCAAGAGCCCGGTGAGGGAATCTACGAGCAGTACTTC
CASSQEPGEGIYEQYF
>.|TRBV7-2|13|TRBJ2-5|.
TGTGCCAGCAGCCCCCCCTCAGACCAGGGGTGGTACTTC
CASSPPSDQGWYF
>.|TRBV7-9|12|TRBJ1-2|.
TGTGCCAGCAGAGAGTCCAGGGAGGGCTACACCTTC
CASRESREGYTF